The 4 T cell receptor beta chains below all came from one sample that was sequenced in a study of blood T cells in healthy people across ages. A J-beta primer mix and a sample-barcoded 5' primer were used in a second PCR of about 7 to 12 cycles. TCRdb fed the 5' RACE reads into MiXCR, producing one record per CDR3 protein. The top ten hold under 25% of the sample, which has 700,000 to 950,000 distinct CDR3 sequences, 35% to 45% seen once. The sequenced sample was blood. The receptors originated from a woman aged 55-69 years in good health.

The genes are TRBV6-5 and TRBJ2-4; 7 positions agree with TRBD2. Near its end, the DNA agrees better with TRBJ2-7, so the J call may be wrong. The CDR3 spans 17 residues. The V gene's germline CDR1 is MNHEY and CDR2 SVGAGI. CDR3 sequence reads: CASSYRLSWDGRNEQYF. As DNA, the CDR3 is TGTGCCAGCAGTTACCGCTTAAGTTGGGACGGGAGGAACGAGCAGTACTTC.

The chain joins TRBV6-2 or TRBV6-3 to TRBJ2-3, with 9 positions matching TRBD2. V shed 6 bases and J 1 base; nucleotides not matched to a gene: 5. The CDR3 contains 15 residues. Per germline, CDR1 MNHEY and CDR2 SVGEGT. The CDR3 is CASRPGTSRTDTQYF. CDR3 bases: TGTGCCAGCAGACCCGGGACTAGCCGCACAGATACGCAGTATTTT.

This clonotype was recorded a few times. V usage is TRBV12-3 or TRBV12-4 and J usage is TRBJ1-5; D is possibly TRBD1 (6 bases). The CDR3 runs to 14 residues. Trimming removed 0 bases at V and 7 bases at J, with 10 bases between. The CDR3 DNA reads TGTGCCAGCAGTTTAGCGGGGGGCGGGCAGCCCCAGCATTTT. Translating it yields CASSLAGGGQPQHF.

This clonotype appeared many times. The chain is built from TRBV29-1 and TRBJ1-5; a weak D match, TRBD1 (5 bases). The V gene lost 4 bases and the J gene lost 4 bases, with 11 bases spanning the gap. CDR3 length equals 13 residues. Per the germline V gene, CDR1 is SQVTM and CDR2 is ANQGSEA. The CDR3 DNA reads TGCAGCGTTGTGGATGGGGGGAATCAGCCCCAGCATTTT. Its protein is CSVVDGGNQPQHF.